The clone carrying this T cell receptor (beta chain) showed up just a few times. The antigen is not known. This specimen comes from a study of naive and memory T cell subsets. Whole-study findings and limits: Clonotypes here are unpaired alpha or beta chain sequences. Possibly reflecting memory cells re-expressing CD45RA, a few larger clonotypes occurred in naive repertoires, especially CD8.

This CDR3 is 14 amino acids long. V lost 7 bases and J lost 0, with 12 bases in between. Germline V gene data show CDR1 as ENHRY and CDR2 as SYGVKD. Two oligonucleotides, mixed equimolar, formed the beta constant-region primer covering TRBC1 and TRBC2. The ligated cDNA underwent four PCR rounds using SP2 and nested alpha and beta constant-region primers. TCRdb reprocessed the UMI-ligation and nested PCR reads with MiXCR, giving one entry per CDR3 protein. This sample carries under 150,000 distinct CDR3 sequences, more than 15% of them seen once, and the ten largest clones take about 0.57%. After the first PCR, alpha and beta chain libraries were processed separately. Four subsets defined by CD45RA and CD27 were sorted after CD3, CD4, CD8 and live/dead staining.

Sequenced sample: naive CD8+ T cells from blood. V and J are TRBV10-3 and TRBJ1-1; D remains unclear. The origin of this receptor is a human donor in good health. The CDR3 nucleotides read TGTGCCATCACCCCGGCAGGCATGAACACTGAAGCTTTCTTT. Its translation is CAITPAGMNTEAFF.